This T cell receptor beta chain was observed in a study of shared clonotypes between healthy human individuals. Turning to this clone: The same CDR3 can be traced to other DNA sequences in this sample.

CDR1 MDHEN and CDR2 SYDVKM come from the germline V gene. Trimming removed 2 bases from V and 0 bases from J, with 10 bases in between. This CDR3 contains 15 residues. The assay was immunoSEQ multiplex PCR, and TCRdb's table has in-frame clones only and misses some. The sample has 1 million to 1.3 million clones, 75% to 80% seen once. The sequence derives from a man aged 18 to 29 in good health. Some clones in this sample may be carry-over from other donors' samples. The chain joins TRBV28 to TRBJ1-1, with D tentatively TRBD1 (5 bases). Specimen: memory CD4+ T cells from PBMCs. The subset denotes: CD45RA-negative fraction. The CDR3 bases are TGTGCCAGCAGTTTAGTGGGGGGACTGAACACTGAAGCTTTCTTT. Encoded protein: CASSLVGGLNTEAFF. The full variable domain, its missing parts supplied by reference TRBV28 and TRBJ1-1, is DVKVTQSSRYLVKRTGEKVFLECVQDMDHENMFWYRQDPGLGLRLIYFSYDVKMKEKGDIPEGYSVSREKKERFSLILESASTNQTSMYLCASSLVGGLNTEAFFGQGTRLTVV.